Reported below is one T cell receptor beta chain. TCRdb's copy holds only in-frame clones and misses some; the assay was immunoSEQ multiplex PCR. Of fewer than 350,000 clones in the sample, about 86% were seen once. This record belongs to a study of blood T cell repertoires in COVID-19. V dropped 4 bases and J dropped 3; count of bases not matched to a gene: 9. Germline lookup yields CDR1 MGHRA and CDR2 YSYEKL. This CDR3 is 16 amino acids long. The V gene is TRBV4-1, the J gene TRBJ2-3; 8 bases align to TRBD2. Source material: peripheral blood. This receptor was obtained from a woman under 40 with COVID-19, enrolled during active disease. In DNA, the CDR3 is TGCGCCAGCAGCCCCATGGGCGGGGGGCGAACAGATACGCAGTATTTT. As protein: CASSPMGGGRTDTQYF.